This T cell receptor (beta chain) was recovered during a study of tissue T cells after allogeneic stem cell transplantation. Overall study results and limits: In patients and mice, blood and spleen missed much of tissue repertoire. Within patients, tissue anatomy strongly shaped TCR repertoire composition. This small cohort was clinically heterogeneous, and sampling depth was a limitation.

The table came from immunoSEQ multiplex PCR; TCRdb's copy has only in-frame clones and leaves some out. The sample carries over 6,000 clones, roughly 47% recorded once. Documented time point: mouse harvest day 7 after allogeneic transplant. The graft held 10^6 splenic CD5+ T cells and 10^7 T-cell-depleted bone marrow cells. B6 (H2b) cells into BALB/c (H2d) mice; tissues taken at day 7 or 14. This CDR3 is built from 14 residues. Trimming took 3 bases from V and 7 from J, leaving 10 bases between them. CDR1 is KGHPV, CDR2 FQNQEV, per germline (reference sequence). For this clone: The antigen is unknown. Gene names refer to mouse genes. The read ends 1 residue shy of where the CDR3 ends; the end is completed using the germline J gene.

This rearrangement joins TRBV26 to TRBJ1-6; a weak D match, TRBD1 (6 bases). TRBJ1-6 is an ORF for which the function is uncertain. The receptor was derived from a female BALB/c mouse given C57BL/6 T cells with graft-versus-host disease after an allogeneic hematopoietic cell transplant. Sequenced sample: gut tissue. CDR3: CASSLQGGNSPLYF. The sequenced CDR3 bases are TGTGCCAGCAGTCTACAGGGTGGGAATTCGCCCCTCTAC.